This T cell receptor (beta chain) was found in a study of T cell responses to AZD1222 COVID-19 vaccine. The assay was immunoSEQ multiplex PCR, and TCRdb's table has in-frame clones only and misses some. The repertoire holds around 160,000 clones, more than 85% seen once, with approximately 2% in the top ten. CDR1 is SGHRS, CDR2 YFSETQ, per germline. The germline V and J ends were trimmed by 2 bases and 3 bases, with 1 base remaining between them. This CDR3 is 11 amino acids long. The chain combines TRBV5-1 with TRBJ2-3; no firm D call. The receptor was derived from an adult in good health. The sample in question was peripheral blood, obtained on day 0 of AZD1222 vaccination. The CDR3 DNA is TGCGCCAGCAGCTTAACAGATACGCAGTATTTT. Translated, it gives CASSLTDTQYF.